Presented here are 14 T cell receptor beta chains from one specimen sequenced in a study of T cells in Graves' hyperthyroidism and ophthalmopathy. Amplification of TCR beta CDR3 regions used RNA as the template. Initially, a first-round RT-PCR of the TCR CDR3 employed the HTBI primer set. MiXCR, applied by TCRdb to the multiplex PCR reads, yields one record per CDR3 protein. The repertoire holds 200,000 or so distinct CDR3 sequences, with roughly 17% as singletons. The sample consisted of blood. The receptor set was obtained from a woman between 50 and 59 years old with Graves' hyperthyroidism.

As for this clonotype: This may be a read error, as it is one base from a much larger clone. The chain couples TRBV20-1 to TRBJ2-3; 15 bases are shared with TRBD2. Germline lookup yields CDR1 DFQATT and CDR2 SNEGSKA (reference sequence). This CDR3 contains 16 residues. In nucleotides, the CDR3 is TGCAGTCCTAGGACTAGCGGGAGGGCCTTCACAGATACGCAGTATTTT. It encodes CSPRTSGRAFTDTQYF.

This clonotype was recorded many times. The V gene is TRBV7-9, the J gene TRBJ2-3, with 15 nucleotides matching TRBD2. This CDR3 comprises 16 residues. Looked up from germline, CDR1 is SEHNR and CDR2 is FQNEAQ (reference sequence). The trim removed 1 base at V and 5 bases at J, leaving 1 base unmatched. The CDR3 loop reads CASSLEGLAGGDTQYF. In DNA, the CDR3 is TGTGCCAGCAGCTTAGAGGGACTAGCGGGAGGAGATACGCAGTATTTT.

This clonotype showed up just a few times. The chain joins TRBV10-3 to TRBJ1-5; TRBD1 might be the D (6 bases). The germline V gene encodes CDR1 ENHRY and CDR2 SYGVKD. The CDR3 totals 14 residues. V was pared by 10 bases and J by 6 bases, with 19 bases between. This CDR3 is CASQGQGAGQPQHF. The CDR3 DNA reads TGTGCCAGTCAGGGGCAGGGTGCGGGTCAGCCCCAGCATTTT.

This clonotype was counted a single time. This sequence may be a read error, since a much larger clone differs from it by one base. This chain connects TRBV20-1 to TRBJ2-5; 8 positions agree with TRBD2. CDR1 is DFQATT and CDR2 is SNEGSKA in the germline V gene (reference sequence). Trimming took 3 bases from V and 0 from J; bases not matched to a gene: 6. The CDR3 totals 15 residues. The CDR3 DNA reads as TGCAGTGCTAGGGCGGGGGGACCGTACCAAGAGACCCAGTACTTC. This encodes CSARAGGPYQETQYF.

The table lists this clonotype with a few counts. Here the CDR3 reads CASSILGTGIIGEQYF. The CDR3 DNA follows: TGTGCCAGCAGTATCCTAGGGACAGGGATAATAGGCGAGCAGTACTTC. The rearrangement links TRBV27 to TRBJ2-7, with TRBD1 identical over 9 bases. CDR1 is MNHEY, CDR2 SMNVEV, per germline (reference sequence). The CDR3 runs 16 residues. V trimming: 5 bases; J trimming: 6 bases; junction bases outside the gene matches: 14.

This clonotype was counted many times. This chain connects TRBV28 to TRBJ2-1; 9 nucleotides line up with TRBD1. J lost 0 bases, V lost 6 bases, and 6 bases had no gene match. This CDR3 spans 16 amino acids. Germline CDR1 MDHEN, CDR2 SYDVKM. The CDR3, as DNA: TGTGCCAGCAGACCCGGACAGGGGAGCTCCTACAATGAGCAGTTCTTC. Amino acids: CASRPGQGSSYNEQFF. Complete variable domain (other parts from reference TRBV28 and TRBJ2-1): DVKVTQSSRYLVKRTGEKVFLECVQDMDHENMFWYRQDPGLGLRLIYFSYDVKMKEKGDIPEGYSVSREKKERFSLILESASTNQTSMYLCASRPGQGSSYNEQFFGPGTRLTVL.

This clonotype was seen at least ten times. A junction end diverges from the germline sequence, so it may reflect a read error. The chain employs TRBV7-7 and TRBJ2-5; 7 bases match TRBD2. The V gene's germline CDR1 is SSHAT and CDR2 FNYEAQ (reference sequence). The CDR3 has 16 residues. As DNA, the CDR3 is TGTGCTAGCAGCCATAACAGCGGGAAGGGTCAAGAGACCCAGTACTTC. It encodes CASSHNSGKGQETQYF.

At least ten counts were recorded for this clonotype. The gene calls are TRBV5-1 and TRBJ1-1; D remains unclear. With 2 bases removed from V and 7 bases from J, the gap between germline ends came to 15 bases. This CDR3 region has 14 residues. The germline CDR1 and CDR2 sequences are SGHRS and YFSETQ. In DNA form, the CDR3 reads TGCGCCAGCAGCTTTTTAGACTCAATCCTTGAAGCTTTCTTT. It codes for CASSFLDSILEAFF. The full variable domain, in which reference TRBV5-1 and TRBJ1-1 provide the parts outside the CDR3, is KAGVTQTPRYLIKTRGQQVTLSCSPISGHRSVSWYQQTPGQGLQFLFEYFSETQRNKGNFPGRFSGRQFSNSRSEMNVSTLELGDSALYLCASSFLDSILEAFFGQGTRLTVV.

In this sample, this clonotype turned up many times. The chain carries TRBV7-3 and TRBJ2-7; maybe TRBD2 (6 bases). Trimming pared 5 bases from V and 7 bases from J, leaving 15 bases between. CDR3 size: 13 residues. CDR1 and CDR2 from the germline V gene are SGHTA and FQGTGA. The CDR3 loop is CASSPGALREQYF. The CDR3 DNA follows: TGTGCCAGCAGCCCGGGAGCGTTGAGGGAGCAGTACTTC.

In its sample, this clonotype was seen a few times. This chain joins TRBV7-9 and TRBJ2-2; 10 nucleotides align to TRBD2. Trimming at V came to 5 bases and at J to 0 bases, leaving 3 bases not matched to a gene. The germline V gene has CDR1 SEHNR and CDR2 FQNEAQ (reference sequence). This CDR3 has 16 residues. The CDR3 DNA follows: TGTGCCAGCAGCCCAGGGACTAGCGCGAACACCGGGGAGCTGTTTTTT. Its translation is CASSPGTSANTGELFF.

This clonotype was recorded at least ten times. The chain combines TRBV10-1 with TRBJ2-1, with TRBD1 matching over 8 bases. Trimming removed 1 base from V and 0 bases from J; junction bases left unmatched: 5. CDR3 length: 17 residues. CDR1 and CDR2 (germline): WNHNN, SYGVQD (reference sequence). Here the CDR3 DNA reads TGCGCCAGCAGTGAGTACCAGGGGGCTCACTCCTACAATGAGCAGTTCTTC. Its translation is CASSEYQGAHSYNEQFF.

In this sample, this clonotype turned up a few times. The J gene is TRBJ2-5, the V gene TRBV7-9; D ambiguous. V was trimmed by 5 bases and J by 4 bases, leaving 11 bases between them. This CDR3 has 13 amino acids. Germline CDR1 reads SEHNR; CDR2 reads FQNEAQ (reference sequence). CDR3 sequence: CASSTGVGETQYF. CDR3 in DNA: TGTGCCAGCAGCACTGGGGTCGGAGAGACCCAGTACTTC.

This clonotype occurred many times. The chain has TRBV7-8 and TRBJ2-1, with D tentatively TRBD1 or TRBD2 (5 bases each). The CDR3 length is 14 residues. Between the trimmed V and J ends, which lost 8 bases and 0 bases, there was a span of 11 bases. The germline CDR1 and CDR2 sequences are SGHVS and FQNEAQ. The DNA for the CDR3 is TGTGCCAGCCTCGAGGGGAGCTCCTACAATGAGCAGTTCTTC. Residues: CASLEGSSYNEQFF.

The chain recombines TRBV19 with TRBJ2-3, with TRBD2 as a possible D gene (6 bases). The V gene lost 0 bases and the J gene lost 2 bases, with 9 bases spanning the gap. This CDR3 spans 15 amino acids. The germline V gene encodes CDR1 LNHDA and CDR2 SQIVND (reference sequence). For the CDR3, the DNA is TGTGCCAGTAGTATAGATGGCGGGATCACAGATACGCAGTATTTT. It codes for CASSIDGGITDTQYF.